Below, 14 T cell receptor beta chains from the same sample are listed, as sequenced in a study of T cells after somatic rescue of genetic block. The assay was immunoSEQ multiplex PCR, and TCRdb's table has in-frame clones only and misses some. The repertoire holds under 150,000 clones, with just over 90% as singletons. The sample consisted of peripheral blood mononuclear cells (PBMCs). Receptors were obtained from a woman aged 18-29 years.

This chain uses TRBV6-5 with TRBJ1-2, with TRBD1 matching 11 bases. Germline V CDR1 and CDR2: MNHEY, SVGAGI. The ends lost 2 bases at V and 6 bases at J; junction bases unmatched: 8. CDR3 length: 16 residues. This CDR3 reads CASSYRGQGAFNGYTF. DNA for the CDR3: TGTGCCAGCAGTTACCGAGGACAGGGGGCGTTTAATGGCTACACCTTC.

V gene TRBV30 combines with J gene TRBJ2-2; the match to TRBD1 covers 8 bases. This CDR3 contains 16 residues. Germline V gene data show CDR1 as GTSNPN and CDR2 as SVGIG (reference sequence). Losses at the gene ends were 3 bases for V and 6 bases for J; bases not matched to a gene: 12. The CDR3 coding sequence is TGTGCCTGGAGAAGGAGGCAGGGGGCACTCGCCGGGGAGCTGTTTTTT. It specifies CAWRRRQGALAGELFF.

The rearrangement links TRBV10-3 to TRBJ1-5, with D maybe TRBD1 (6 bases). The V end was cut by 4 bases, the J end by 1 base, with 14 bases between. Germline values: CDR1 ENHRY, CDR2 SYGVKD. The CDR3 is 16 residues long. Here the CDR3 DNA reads TGTGCCATCAGTGGGGGGGGTGGACAGAGCAATCAGCCCCAGCATTTT. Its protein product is CAISGGGGQSNQPQHF.

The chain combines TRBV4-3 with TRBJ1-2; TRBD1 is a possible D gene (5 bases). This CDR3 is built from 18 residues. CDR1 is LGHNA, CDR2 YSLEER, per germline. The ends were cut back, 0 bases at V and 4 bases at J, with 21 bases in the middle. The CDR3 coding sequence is TGCGCCAGCAGCCAAGATATAAGGCCGTCAGCTAGGGGCTATGGCTACACCTTC. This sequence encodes CASSQDIRPSARGYGYTF.

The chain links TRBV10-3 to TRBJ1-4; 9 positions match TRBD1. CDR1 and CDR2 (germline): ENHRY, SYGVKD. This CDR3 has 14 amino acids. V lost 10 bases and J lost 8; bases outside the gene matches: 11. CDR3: CATSTGGWKEKLFF. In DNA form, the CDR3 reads TGTGCCACCAGCACAGGGGGCTGGAAGGAAAAACTGTTTTTT.

The CDR3 spells CASSQHGGDGYTF. DNA for the CDR3: TGCGCCAGCAGCCAACATGGGGGCGATGGCTACACCTTC. The genes are TRBV4-1 and TRBJ1-2; D perhaps matches TRBD1 (6 bases). V was shortened by 2 bases and J by 6 bases, with 10 bases between the two germline ends. This CDR3 has 13 amino acids. Germline-derived CDR1 and CDR2 are MGHRA and YSYEKL.

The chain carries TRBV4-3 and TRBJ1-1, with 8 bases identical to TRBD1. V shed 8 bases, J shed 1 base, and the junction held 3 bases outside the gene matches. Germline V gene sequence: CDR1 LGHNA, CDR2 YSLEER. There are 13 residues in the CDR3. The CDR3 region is CASQDRENTEAFF. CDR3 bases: TGCGCCAGCCAGGACAGGGAGAACACTGAAGCTTTCTTT.

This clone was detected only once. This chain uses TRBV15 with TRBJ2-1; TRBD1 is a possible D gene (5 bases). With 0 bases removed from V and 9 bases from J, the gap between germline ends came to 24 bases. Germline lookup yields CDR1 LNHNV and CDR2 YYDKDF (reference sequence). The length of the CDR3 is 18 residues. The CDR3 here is CATSRDAVGRWGRSEQFF. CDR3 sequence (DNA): TGTGCCACCAGCAGAGATGCGGTGGGGCGTTGGGGAAGGAGTGAGCAGTTCTTC.

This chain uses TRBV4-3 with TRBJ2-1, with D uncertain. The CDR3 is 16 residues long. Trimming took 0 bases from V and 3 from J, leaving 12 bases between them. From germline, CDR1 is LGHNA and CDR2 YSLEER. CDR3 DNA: TGCGCCAGCAGCCAAGATTATCGAGCTTACTACAATGAGCAGTTCTTC. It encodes CASSQDYRAYYNEQFF.

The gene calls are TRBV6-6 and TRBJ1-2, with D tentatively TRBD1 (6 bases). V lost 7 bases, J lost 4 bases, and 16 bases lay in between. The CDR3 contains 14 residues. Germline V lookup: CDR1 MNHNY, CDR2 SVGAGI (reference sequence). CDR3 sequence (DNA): TGTGCCAGCAATACGGGGGGGACAATCTATGGCTACACCTTC. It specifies CASNTGGTIYGYTF.

CDR3 in DNA: TGTGCCAGCAGCCAACAGGGAACTAGCAATCAGCCCCAGCATTTT. It yields the protein CASSQQGTSNQPQHF. The chain links TRBV28 to TRBJ1-5; D is possibly TRBD1 (6 bases). The CDR3 extends over 15 amino acids. Germline V gene sequence: CDR1 MDHEN, CDR2 SYDVKM. Trimming removed 6 bases at V and 0 bases at J, with 12 bases between.

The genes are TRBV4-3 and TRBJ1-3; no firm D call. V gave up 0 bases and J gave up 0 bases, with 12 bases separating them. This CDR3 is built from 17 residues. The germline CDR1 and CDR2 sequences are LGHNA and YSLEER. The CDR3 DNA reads TGCGCCAGCAGCCAAGATCCGGCTACTATCTCTGGAAACACCATATATTTT. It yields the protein CASSQDPATISGNTIYF.

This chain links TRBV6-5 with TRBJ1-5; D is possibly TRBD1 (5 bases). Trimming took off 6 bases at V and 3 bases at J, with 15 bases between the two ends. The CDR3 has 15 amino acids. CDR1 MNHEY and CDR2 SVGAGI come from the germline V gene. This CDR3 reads CASRVRDRFNQPQHF. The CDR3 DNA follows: TGTGCCAGCAGGGTCCGGGACCGCTTCAATCAGCCCCAGCATTTT.

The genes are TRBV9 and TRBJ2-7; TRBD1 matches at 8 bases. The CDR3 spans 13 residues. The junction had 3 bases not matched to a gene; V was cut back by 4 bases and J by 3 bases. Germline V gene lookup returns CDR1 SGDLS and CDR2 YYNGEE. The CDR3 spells CASSLTGGYEQYF. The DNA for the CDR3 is TGTGCCAGCAGCCTCACAGGGGGCTACGAGCAGTACTTC.